One T cell receptor beta chain is described in this entry. Its specificity is not known. These data belong to a study of molecular identifiers for immune sequencing clone quantification. Study-wide findings and caveats: In a background of about 1 million naive cells, spiked Jurkat TCR RNA from one cell was reportedly detectable.

The V gene's germline CDR1 is MDHEN and CDR2 SYDVKM. Trimming took 7 bases from V and 2 from J; bases not matched to a gene: 11. The CDR3 runs to 16 residues. TCRdb reprocessed the PCR reads with MiXCR, giving one entry per CDR3 protein. The data contain about 100,000 distinct CDR3 sequences, roughly 38% of them singletons. Libraries used about 20,000 to 1,100,000 sorted naive CD8 T cells and 10%, 30% or 50% RNA input. For naive CD8 T cells, sorting used the CD8+CD4-CCR7+CD45RA+ phenotype. The receptor comes from a human donor in good health. Some libraries in this study had Jurkat cell RNA spiked in. Sequences were obtained from naive CD8+ T cells from blood, with Jurkat cell RNA spiked in. Subset meaning: FACS-sorted CD8+CD4-CCR7+CD45RA+ naive T cells. The chain carries TRBV28 and TRBJ2-1; TRBD1 aligns across 7 bases. The CDR3 loop reads CASTPIRTGTYNEQFF. DNA of the CDR3: TGTGCCAGCACTCCCATAAGGACAGGTACCTACAATGAGCAGTTCTTC.